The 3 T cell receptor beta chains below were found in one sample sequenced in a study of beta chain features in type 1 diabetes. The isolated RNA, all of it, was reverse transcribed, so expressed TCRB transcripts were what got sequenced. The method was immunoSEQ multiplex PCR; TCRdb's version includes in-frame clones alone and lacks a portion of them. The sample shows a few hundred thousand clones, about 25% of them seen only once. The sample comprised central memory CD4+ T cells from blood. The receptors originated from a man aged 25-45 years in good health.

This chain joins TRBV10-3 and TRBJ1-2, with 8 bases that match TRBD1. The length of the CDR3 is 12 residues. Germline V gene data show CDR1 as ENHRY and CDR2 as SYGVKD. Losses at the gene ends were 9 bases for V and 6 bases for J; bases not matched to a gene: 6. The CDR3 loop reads CAIKQGVHGYTF. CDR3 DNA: TGTGCCATTAAACAGGGGGTCCATGGCTACACCTTC.

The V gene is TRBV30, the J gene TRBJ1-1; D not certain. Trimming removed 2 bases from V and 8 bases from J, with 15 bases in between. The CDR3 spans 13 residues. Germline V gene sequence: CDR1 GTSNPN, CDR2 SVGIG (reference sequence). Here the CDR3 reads CAWSLVGLGEAFF. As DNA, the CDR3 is TGTGCCTGGAGTCTGGTCGGCCTCGGGGAAGCTTTCTTT.

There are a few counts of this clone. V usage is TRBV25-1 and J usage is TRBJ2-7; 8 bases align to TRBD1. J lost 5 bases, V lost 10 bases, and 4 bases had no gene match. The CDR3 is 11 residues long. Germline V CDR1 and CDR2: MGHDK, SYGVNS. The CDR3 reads CATQGANEQYF. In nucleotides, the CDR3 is TGTGCCACTCAGGGGGCCAACGAGCAGTACTTC.